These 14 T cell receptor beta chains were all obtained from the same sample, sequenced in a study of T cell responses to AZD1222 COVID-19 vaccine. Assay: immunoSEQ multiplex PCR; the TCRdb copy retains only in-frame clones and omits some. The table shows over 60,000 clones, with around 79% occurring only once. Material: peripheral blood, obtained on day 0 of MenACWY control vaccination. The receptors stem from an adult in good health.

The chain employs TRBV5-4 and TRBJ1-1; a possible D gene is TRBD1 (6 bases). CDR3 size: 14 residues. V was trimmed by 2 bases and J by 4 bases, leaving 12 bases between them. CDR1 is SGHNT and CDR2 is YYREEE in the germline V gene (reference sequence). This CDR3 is CASSFEGGGTEAFF. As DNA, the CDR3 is TGTGCCAGCAGCTTTGAGGGGGGAGGCACTGAAGCTTTCTTT.

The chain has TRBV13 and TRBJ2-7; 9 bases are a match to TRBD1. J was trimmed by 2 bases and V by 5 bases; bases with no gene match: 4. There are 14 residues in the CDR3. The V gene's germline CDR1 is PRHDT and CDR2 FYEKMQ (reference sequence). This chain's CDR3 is CASSPRQGAYEQYF. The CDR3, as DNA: TGTGCCAGCAGCCCCCGACAGGGGGCCTACGAGCAGTACTTC.

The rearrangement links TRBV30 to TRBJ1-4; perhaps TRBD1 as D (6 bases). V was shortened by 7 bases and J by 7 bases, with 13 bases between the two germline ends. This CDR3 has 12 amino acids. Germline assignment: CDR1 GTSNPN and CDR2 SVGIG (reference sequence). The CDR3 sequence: CAFQGRAEKLFF. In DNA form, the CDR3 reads TGTGCCTTTCAGGGGCGGGCTGAAAAACTGTTTTTT.

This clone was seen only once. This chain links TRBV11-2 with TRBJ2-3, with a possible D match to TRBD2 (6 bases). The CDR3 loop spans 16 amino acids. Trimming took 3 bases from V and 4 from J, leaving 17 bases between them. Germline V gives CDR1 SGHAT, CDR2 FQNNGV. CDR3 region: CASSLGRGPPPDTQYF. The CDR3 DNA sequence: TGTGCCAGCAGCTTGGGGCGGGGACCCCCCCCAGATACGCAGTATTTT.

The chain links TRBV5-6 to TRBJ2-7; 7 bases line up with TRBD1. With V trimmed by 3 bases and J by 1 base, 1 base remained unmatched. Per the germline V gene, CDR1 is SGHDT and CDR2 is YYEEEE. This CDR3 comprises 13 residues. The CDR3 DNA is TGTGCCAGCAGCTCGGACAGGTCCTACGAGCAGTACTTC. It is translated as CASSSDRSYEQYF.

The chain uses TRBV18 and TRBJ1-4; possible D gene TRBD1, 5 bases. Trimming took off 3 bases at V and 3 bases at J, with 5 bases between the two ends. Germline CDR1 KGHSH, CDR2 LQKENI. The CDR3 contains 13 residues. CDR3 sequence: CASSPGPNEKLFF. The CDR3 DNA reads TGTGCCAGCTCACCGGGGCCTAATGAAAAACTGTTTTTT.

The DNA of the CDR3 is TGCAGCGCTGTGTTCTCTGGAAACACCATATATTTT. This codes for CSAVFSGNTIYF. The chain carries TRBV29-1 and TRBJ1-3, with D uncertain. Germline CDR1 is SQVTM and CDR2 is ANQGSEA. V was clipped by 7 bases and J by 0 bases, with 7 bases between them. The CDR3 totals 12 residues.

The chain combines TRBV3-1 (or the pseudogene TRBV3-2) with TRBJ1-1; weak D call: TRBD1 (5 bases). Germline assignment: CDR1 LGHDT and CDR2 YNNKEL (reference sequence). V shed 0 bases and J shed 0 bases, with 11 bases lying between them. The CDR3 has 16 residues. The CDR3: CASSQDRGTLNTEAFF. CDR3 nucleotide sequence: TGTGCCAGCAGCCAAGATAGGGGCACTCTGAACACTGAAGCTTTCTTT.

CDR3 bases: TGTGCCAGCAGTCAGGGTTCCTCCTTTGGCGAGCAGTACTTC. Amino acid sequence: CASSQGSSFGEQYF. The V call is TRBV28, the J call TRBJ2-7; tentative D call: TRBD1 (5 bases). The CDR3 has 14 amino acids. Looked up from germline, CDR1 is MDHEN and CDR2 is SYDVKM. Deletions cut 5 bases from V and 6 bases from J, with 17 bases between.

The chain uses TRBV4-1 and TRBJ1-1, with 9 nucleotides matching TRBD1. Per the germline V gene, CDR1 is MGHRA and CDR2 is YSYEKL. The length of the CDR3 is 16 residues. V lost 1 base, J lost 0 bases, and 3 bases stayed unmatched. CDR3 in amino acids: CASSQVGQGMNTEAFF. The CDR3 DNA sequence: TGCGCCAGCAGCCAAGTCGGACAGGGGATGAACACTGAAGCTTTCTTT.

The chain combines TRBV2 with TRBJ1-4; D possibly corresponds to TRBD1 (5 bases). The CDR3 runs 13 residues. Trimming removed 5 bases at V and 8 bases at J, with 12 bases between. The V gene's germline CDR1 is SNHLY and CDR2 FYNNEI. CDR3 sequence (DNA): TGTGCCAGCAGTTATCGAAGGGGAGAAAAACTGTTTTTT. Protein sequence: CASSYRRGEKLFF. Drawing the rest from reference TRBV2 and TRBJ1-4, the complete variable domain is EPEVTQTPSHQVTQMGQEVILRCVPISNHLYFYWYRQILGQKVEFLVSFYNNEISEKSEIFDDQFSVERPDGSNFTLKIRSTKLEDSAMYFCASSYRRGEKLFFGSGTQLSVL.

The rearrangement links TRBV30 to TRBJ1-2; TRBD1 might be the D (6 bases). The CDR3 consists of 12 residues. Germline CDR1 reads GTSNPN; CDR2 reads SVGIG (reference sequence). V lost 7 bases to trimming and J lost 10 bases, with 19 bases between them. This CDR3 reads CASYRVRFVYTF. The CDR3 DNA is TGTGCCTCCTACAGGGTTCGGTTTGTCTACACCTTC.

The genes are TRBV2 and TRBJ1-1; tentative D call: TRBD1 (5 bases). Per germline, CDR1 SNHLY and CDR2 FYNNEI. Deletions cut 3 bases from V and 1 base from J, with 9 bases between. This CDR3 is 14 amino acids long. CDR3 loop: CASSEGVPNTEAFF. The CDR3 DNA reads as TGTGCCAGCAGTGAGGGGGTCCCGAACACTGAAGCTTTCTTT.

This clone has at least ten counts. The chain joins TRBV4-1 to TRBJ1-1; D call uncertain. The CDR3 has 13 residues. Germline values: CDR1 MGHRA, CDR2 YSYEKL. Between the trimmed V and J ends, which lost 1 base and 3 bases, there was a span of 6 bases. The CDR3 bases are TGCGCCAGCAGCCAAGCGAGTGACACTGAAGCTTTCTTT. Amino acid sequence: CASSQASDTEAFF.